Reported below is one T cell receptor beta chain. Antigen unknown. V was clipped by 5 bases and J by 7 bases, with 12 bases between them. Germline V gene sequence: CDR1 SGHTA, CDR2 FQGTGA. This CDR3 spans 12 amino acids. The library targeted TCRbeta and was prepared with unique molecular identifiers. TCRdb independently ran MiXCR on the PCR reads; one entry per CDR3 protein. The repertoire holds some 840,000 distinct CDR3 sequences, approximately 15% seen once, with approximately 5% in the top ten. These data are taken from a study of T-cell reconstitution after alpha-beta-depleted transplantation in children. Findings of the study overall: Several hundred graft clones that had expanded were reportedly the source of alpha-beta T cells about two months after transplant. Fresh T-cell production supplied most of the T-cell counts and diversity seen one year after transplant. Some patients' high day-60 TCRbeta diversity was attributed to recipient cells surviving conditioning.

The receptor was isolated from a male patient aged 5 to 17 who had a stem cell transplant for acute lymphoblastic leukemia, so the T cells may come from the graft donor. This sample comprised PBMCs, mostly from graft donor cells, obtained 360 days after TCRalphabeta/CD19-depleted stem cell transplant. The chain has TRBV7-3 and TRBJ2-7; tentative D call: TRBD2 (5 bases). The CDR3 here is CASSVTGVEQYF. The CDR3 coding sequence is TGTGCCAGCAGCGTCACCGGGGTGGAGCAGTACTTC.